This entry lists 32 T cell receptor beta chains sequenced from one sample in a study of cytomegalovirus exposure and HLA in healthy donors. A multiplex PCR was run with 60 Vbeta primers and 13 Jbeta primers. Using immunoSEQ multiplex PCR, the repertoire was profiled, and TCRdb retains in-frame clones only, with some absent. The repertoire holds under 200,000 clones, with over 75% as singletons. The material sequenced was PBMCs. These receptors originate from a man aged 50 or older in good health and CMV-seronegative.

This clone was picked up one time. The V call is TRBV6-6, the J call TRBJ1-5; the D is unclear. CDR1 and CDR2 (germline): MNHNY, SVGAGI (reference sequence). Deletions cut 5 bases from V and 1 base from J, with 3 bases between. The length of the CDR3 is 12 residues. The CDR3 nucleotides read TGTGCCAGCAGTCAGAGCAATCAGCCCCAGCATTTT. It specifies CASSQSNQPQHF.

CDR3 region: CASSFQQDYEQYF. The DNA for the CDR3 is TGTGCCAGCAGCTTTCAACAGGACTACGAGCAGTACTTC. This rearrangement joins TRBV7-9 to TRBJ2-7; the D gene is possibly TRBD1 (5 bases). CDR3 size: 13 residues. Deletions cut 3 bases from V and 3 bases from J, with 9 bases between. The germline CDR1 and CDR2 sequences are SEHNR and FQNEAQ (reference sequence).

In its sample, this clone was seen a few times. The rearrangement uses TRBV19 and TRBJ1-6; 7 bases align to TRBD1. The CDR3 covers 14 residues. The germline V gene encodes CDR1 LNHDA and CDR2 SQIVND (reference sequence). The J segment lost 8 bases and the V segment lost 3 bases, leaving 4 bases of the junction unmatched. The CDR3 spells CASSMGDSYSPLHF. Written as DNA, the CDR3 is TGTGCCAGTAGTATGGGGGACAGTTATTCACCCCTCCACTTT. The full variable domain, with the rest looked up from reference TRBV19 and TRBJ1-6, is DGGITQSPKYLFRKEGQNVTLSCEQNLNHDAMYWYRQDPGQGLRLIYYSQIVNDFQKGDIAEGYSVSREKKESFPLTVTSAQKNPTAFYLCASSMGDSYSPLHFGNGTRLTVT.

The chain links TRBV7-2 to TRBJ1-1; D uncertain. Germline CDR1 reads SGHTA; CDR2 reads FQGNSA. CDR3 length: 14 amino acids. V shed 6 bases and J shed 6 bases, with 17 bases lying between them. Written as DNA, the CDR3 is TGTGCCAGCAGTACGCCCCACCCCGGGGCTGAAGCTTTCTTT. This sequence encodes CASSTPHPGAEAFF.

V usage is TRBV15 and J usage is TRBJ1-1; 10 bases map to TRBD1. Germline V lookup: CDR1 LNHNV, CDR2 YYDKDF (reference sequence). Trimming took 3 bases from V and 3 from J; bases not matched to a gene: 7. The CDR3 has 16 amino acids. CDR3 amino acids: CATSRDRGTQDTEAFF. The CDR3 DNA reads TGTGCCACCAGCAGGGACAGGGGGACCCAGGACACTGAAGCTTTCTTT.

The chain joins TRBV30 to TRBJ1-2; TRBD1 agrees at 10 bases. The germline CDR1 and CDR2 sequences are GTSNPN and SVGIG (reference sequence). This CDR3 is built from 13 residues. J was trimmed by 3 bases and V by 5 bases; bases with no gene match: 3. In nucleotides, the CDR3 is TGTGCCTGGGACAGGGGGCACGACTATGGCTACACCTTC. It specifies CAWDRGHDYGYTF. The variable domain in full, with the rest retrieved from reference TRBV30 and TRBJ1-2, is SQTIHQWPATLVQPVGSPLSLECTVEGTSNPNLYWYRQAAGRGLQLLFYSVGIGQISSEVPQNLSASRPQDRQFILSSKKLLLSDSGFYLCAWDRGHDYGYTFGSGTRLTVV.

In its sample, this clone is medium-sized. The chain combines TRBV19 with TRBJ2-6; TRBD1 aligns across 9 bases. The CDR3 runs to 19 residues. CDR1 is LNHDA and CDR2 is SQIVND in the germline V gene (reference sequence). Losses at the gene ends were 1 base for V and 4 bases for J; bases not matched to a gene: 11. CDR3 in amino acids: CASSIAIIGTGSGANVLTF. The CDR3 DNA sequence: TGTGCCAGTAGTATAGCAATCATAGGGACAGGGTCCGGGGCCAACGTCCTGACTTTC.

This sequence joins TRBV7-2 and TRBJ1-2; perhaps TRBD1 as D (5 bases). CDR1 is SGHTA, CDR2 FQGNSA, per germline. This CDR3 is 12 amino acids long. Trimming left V 4 bases short and J 7 bases short, with 10 bases between. CDR3 DNA sequence: TGTGCCAGCAGCTGGGCAGGGTCTGGCTACACCTTC. It is translated as CASSWAGSGYTF.

The CDR3 DNA reads TGTGCCAGCACCGTTAAAGAGACCCAGTACTTC. Translated: CASTVKETQYF. The J gene is TRBJ2-5, the V gene TRBV7-9; D gene ambiguous. CDR1 SEHNR and CDR2 FQNEAQ come from the germline V gene (reference sequence). Trimming cost V 7 bases and J 3 bases, with 6 bases left between them. The CDR3 runs to 11 residues. Using reference TRBV7-9 and TRBJ2-5 for the parts outside the CDR3, the full variable domain is DTGVSQNPRHKITKRGQNVTFRCDPISEHNRLYWYRQTLGQGPEFLTYFQNEAQLEKSRLLSDRFSAERPKGSFSTLEIQRTEQGDSAMYLCASTVKETQYFGPGTRLLVL.

The rearrangement links TRBV27 to TRBJ1-1, with D uncertain. The germline V and J ends were trimmed by 1 base and 5 bases, with 8 bases remaining between them. Germline lookup yields CDR1 MNHEY and CDR2 SMNVEV (reference sequence). The CDR3 has 13 amino acids. CDR3 in DNA: TGTGCCAGCAGTTTATTGGGAGGGACTGAAGCTTTCTTT. This translates into CASSLLGGTEAFF.

This sequence joins TRBV2 and TRBJ1-5; 8 positions agree with TRBD1. The V segment lost 7 bases and the J segment 1 base; nucleotides outside the gene matches: 3. Looked up from germline, CDR1 is SNHLY and CDR2 is FYNNEI. The length of the CDR3 is 14 residues. In nucleotides, the CDR3 is TGTGCCAGCACAGGGGGCGCGAGCAATCAGCCCCAGCATTTT. This gives the protein CASTGGASNQPQHF.

The chain links TRBV7-9 to TRBJ1-3; TRBD1 is a possible D gene (6 bases). Germline CDR1 SEHNR, CDR2 FQNEAQ (reference sequence). The V gene lost 4 bases and the J gene lost 4 bases, with 11 bases spanning the gap. This CDR3 contains 14 residues. CDR3 in DNA: TGTGCCAGCAGCTCGTCGGGACAAGGAAACACCATATATTTT. Protein product: CASSSSGQGNTIYF. Looking up the rest from reference TRBV7-9 and TRBJ1-3 gives the full variable domain: DTGVSQNPRHKITKRGQNVTFRCDPISEHNRLYWYRQTLGQGPEFLTYFQNEAQLEKSRLLSDRFSAERPKGSFSTLEIQRTEQGDSAMYLCASSSSGQGNTIYFGEGSWLTVV.

This clone was counted a single time. The chain employs TRBV18 and TRBJ1-4, with TRBD1 identical over 9 bases. Per the germline V gene, CDR1 is KGHSH and CDR2 is LQKENI. The CDR3 is 15 amino acids. J gave up 8 bases and V 4 bases, and 8 bases lay outside the gene matches. DNA for the CDR3: TGTGCCAGCTCACTAATTACAGGGGGCGAGGAAAAACTGTTTTTT. Its protein product is CASSLITGGEEKLFF. The complete variable domain, with remaining parts taken from reference TRBV18 and TRBJ1-4, reads NAGVMQNPRHLVRRRGQEARLRCSPMKGHSHVYWYRQLPEEGLKFMVYLQKENIIDESGMPKERFSAEFPKEGPSILRIQQVVRGDSAAYFCASSLITGGEEKLFFGSGTQLSVL.

The genes are TRBV6-5 and TRBJ2-1; 7 bases map to TRBD2. Trimming took 8 bases from V and 6 from J; bases not matched to a gene: 7. Germline assignment: CDR1 MNHEY and CDR2 SVGAGI. CDR3 length: 13 residues. The CDR3 reads CASHRGERNEQFF. In DNA, the CDR3 is TGTGCCAGCCACCGGGGGGAGCGCAATGAGCAGTTCTTC.

The chain joins TRBV10-3 to TRBJ2-5, with 7 bases aligning to TRBD2. CDR1 is ENHRY and CDR2 is SYGVKD in the germline V gene. The CDR3 runs 13 residues. Unmatched junction bases numbered 4, after V lost 7 bases and J lost 2 bases. The CDR3 DNA reads TGTGCCATCAACGCGGGGGTACAAGAGACCCAGTACTTC. Its translation: CAINAGVQETQYF.

In the case of this clone: The junction shows a germline mismatch at one end, possibly a read error. Distinct nucleotide sequences in the sample also encode this CDR3. The chain has TRBV4-1 and TRBJ1-2, with D possibly being TRBD1 (6 bases). The CDR3 sequence is 12 residues long. Germline V gives CDR1 MGHRA, CDR2 YSYEKL. CDR3 loop: CASSNRDLGYTF. The CDR3 DNA follows: TGTGCCAGCAGCAACAGGGATCTCGGCTACACCTTC.

In regard to this clone: Other DNA sequences in the sample encode the same CDR3. This chain uses TRBV18 with TRBJ2-7, with TRBD1 matching 9 bases. V dropped 5 bases and J dropped 4; count of bases not matched to a gene: 3. The germline CDR1 and CDR2 sequences are KGHSH and LQKENI. The CDR3 covers 13 residues. CDR3 loop: CASSSTGGYEQYF. The CDR3 DNA reads as TGTGCCAGCTCATCGACAGGGGGTTACGAGCAGTACTTC.

The CDR3 spells CASSSGSVEKLFF. CDR3 in DNA: TGTGCCAGCAGTTCAGGTTCCGTGGAAAAACTGTTTTTT. The rearrangement joins TRBV6-5 to TRBJ1-4; D is unresolved. The germline V gene encodes CDR1 MNHEY and CDR2 SVGAGI. V was shortened by 4 bases and J by 8 bases, with 11 bases between the two germline ends. There are 13 residues in the CDR3.

V usage is TRBV9 and J usage is TRBJ2-5; D possibly corresponds to TRBD1 (5 bases). V was shortened by 5 bases and J by 4 bases, with 18 bases between the two germline ends. Germline-derived CDR1 and CDR2 are SGDLS and YYNGEE. This CDR3 has 15 amino acids. CDR3 protein: CASSRDIGAGETQYF. The CDR3 region has the DNA TGTGCCAGCAGTCGCGACATAGGGGCAGGAGAGACCCAGTACTTC.

V and J are TRBV7-2 and TRBJ1-2; 8 positions agree with TRBD1. V was pared by 5 bases and J by 7 bases, with 15 bases of the junction left unmatched. The germline V gene encodes CDR1 SGHTA and CDR2 FQGNSA. CDR3 length: 16 amino acids. DNA for the CDR3: TGTGCCAGCAGCATGGATAGGACAGGGACCCTCTCTGGCTACACCTTC. Its translation: CASSMDRTGTLSGYTF.

The V call is TRBV2, the J call TRBJ1-1; D uncertain. Germline V CDR1 and CDR2: SNHLY, FYNNEI. This CDR3 is 14 amino acids long. Trimming cost V 2 bases and J 6 bases, with 13 bases left between them. The CDR3 spells CASSESRGIPEAFF. In DNA form, the CDR3 reads TGTGCCAGCAGTGAATCGAGAGGGATCCCTGAAGCTTTCTTT.

The chain couples TRBV4-3 to TRBJ1-2; the D gene is possibly TRBD1 (5 bases). This CDR3 has 14 amino acids. Germline CDR1 is LGHNA and CDR2 is YSLEER. V was pared by 0 bases and J by 6 bases, with 11 bases between. The CDR3 nucleotides are TGCGCCAGCAGCCAAGACGGCAGGGTCCATGGCTACACCTTC. Translation: CASSQDGRVHGYTF.

This clone was detected a few times. The J gene is TRBJ1-2, the V gene TRBV4-2, with D maybe TRBD1 (6 bases). Germline V gene lookup returns CDR1 LGHNA and CDR2 YNFKEQ. The V end was cut by 0 bases, the J end by 2 bases, with 13 bases between. The CDR3 length is 16 residues. Here the CDR3 reads CASSQDDSGANYGYTF. CDR3 sequence (DNA): TGTGCCAGCAGCCAAGACGATTCAGGGGCGAACTATGGCTACACCTTC.

This chain connects TRBV5-6 to TRBJ2-1; perhaps TRBD2 as D (5 bases). V was shortened by 1 base and J by 4 bases, with 15 bases between the two germline ends. CDR3 length: 16 amino acids. Germline lookup yields CDR1 SGHDT and CDR2 YYEEEE. CDR3 residues: CASSLIRRAQYNEQFF. The CDR3 DNA is TGTGCCAGCAGCTTGATACGGCGGGCCCAATACAATGAGCAGTTCTTC.

The genes are TRBV18 and TRBJ2-7; D remains ambiguous. Germline V gives CDR1 KGHSH, CDR2 LQKENI. The V gene lost 3 bases and the J gene lost 7 bases, with 10 bases spanning the gap. The CDR3 loop spans 12 amino acids. This CDR3 reads CASSPLIGEQYF. CDR3 bases: TGTGCCAGCTCACCCTTGATCGGGGAGCAGTACTTC.

The V call is TRBV2, the J call TRBJ2-1; 7 positions agree with TRBD1. This CDR3 region has 13 residues. V shed 8 bases, J shed 9 bases, and the junction held 10 bases outside the gene matches. Looked up from germline, CDR1 is SNHLY and CDR2 is FYNNEI. CDR3 sequence (DNA): TGTGCCAGCCTCCGTGACAGGGCGACTGAGCAGTTCTTC. It is translated as CASLRDRATEQFF.

A remark on this clone: One junction end disagrees with the germline gene, perhaps due to a read error. This sequence joins TRBV7-9 and TRBJ1-2; a weak D match, TRBD1 (5 bases). From germline, CDR1 is SEHNR and CDR2 FQNEAQ (reference sequence). This CDR3 spans 12 amino acids. The CDR3 DNA sequence: TGTTCCAGCAGCTTAGACAGCTATGGCTACACCTTC. Amino acid sequence: CSSSLDSYGYTF.

The chain couples TRBV7-9 to TRBJ2-7, with a possible D match to TRBD1 (5 bases). The CDR3 is 13 residues long. Germline V CDR1 and CDR2: SEHNR, FQNEAQ (reference sequence). Trimming took off 5 bases at V and 3 bases at J, with 11 bases between the two ends. In DNA form, the CDR3 reads TGTGCCAGCAGCCGAGCCGACAGCTACGAGCAGTACTTC. Its translation is CASSRADSYEQYF.

The chain employs TRBV30 and TRBJ1-2, with D perhaps matching TRBD1 (5 bases). Trimming shortened V by 5 bases and J by 2 bases, and 12 bases separated the two germline ends. Looked up from germline, CDR1 is GTSNPN and CDR2 is SVGIG (reference sequence). The CDR3 contains 13 residues. CDR3 in amino acids: CAWGGLFNYGYTF. DNA of the CDR3: TGTGCCTGGGGGGGACTCTTCAACTATGGCTACACCTTC.

The sample holds one count of this clone. The chain couples TRBV7-9 to TRBJ2-1, with TRBD2 matching over 8 bases. CDR3 length: 16 amino acids. The ends lost 4 bases at V and 9 bases at J; junction bases unmatched: 14. Per the germline V gene, CDR1 is SEHNR and CDR2 is FQNEAQ (reference sequence). CDR3 sequence reads: CASSSVGRGGGIEQFF. The CDR3 DNA reads as TGTGCCAGCAGCTCCGTGGGTCGGGGGGGAGGGATTGAGCAGTTCTTC.

V gene TRBV5-1 combines with J gene TRBJ2-5; 13 bases are shared with TRBD2. Germline V lookup: CDR1 SGHRS, CDR2 YFSETQ. V was pared by 4 bases and J by 5 bases, with 8 bases of the junction left unmatched. This CDR3 spans 16 amino acids. CDR3 amino acids: CASSQGLAGRLETQYF. The CDR3 DNA reads as TGCGCCAGCAGCCAGGGACTAGCGGGGAGATTGGAGACCCAGTACTTC.

This clone was seen more than once but under ten times. CDR3 coding DNA: TGTGCCAGCAGGAATCCTACAGGGGGCGCGACCGGGGAGCTGTTTTTT. Its protein product is CASRNPTGGATGELFF. V is TRBV13 and J is TRBJ2-2, with 9 bases matching TRBD1. Trimming cost V 6 bases and J 5 bases; bases outside gene matches: 10. In germline, CDR1 is PRHDT, CDR2 FYEKMQ (reference sequence). The CDR3 length is 16 residues.